The 19 T cell receptor beta chains below were found in one sample sequenced in a study of neoadjuvant anti-PD-1 for oral cavity cancer. Assay: immunoSEQ multiplex PCR; the TCRdb copy retains only in-frame clones and omits some. The repertoire consists of approximately 16,000 clones, with around 74% occurring once and the leading ten covering over 2%. The sample was PBMCs, taken before nivolumab (anti-PD-1) treatment. The origin of the receptors is a person aged 40 to 85 with oral cavity squamous cell carcinoma.

This rearrangement joins TRBV6-1 to TRBJ1-3; no firm D call. Germline values: CDR1 MNHNS, CDR2 SASEGT. Trimming shortened V by 2 bases and J by 2 bases, and 13 bases separated the two germline ends. CDR3 length: 16 residues. CDR3 in DNA: TGTGCCAGCAGTGAACTAGCCAGACCAGCTGGAAACACCATATATTTT. It is translated as CASSELARPAGNTIYF.

CDR3 nucleotides: TGTGCCAGCATCGGGGGGGTCAAGGTTGGAAACACCATATATTTT. Residues: CASIGGVKVGNTIYF. The chain recombines TRBV28 with TRBJ1-3; TRBD1 is a possible D gene (5 bases). The germline V and J ends were trimmed by 7 bases and 3 bases, with 16 bases remaining between them. This CDR3 comprises 15 residues. Germline lookup yields CDR1 MDHEN and CDR2 SYDVKM.

This chain connects TRBV6-6 to TRBJ1-4, with 7 bases fitting TRBD1. Losses at the gene ends were 9 bases for V and 3 bases for J; bases not matched to a gene: 4. Germline V gives CDR1 MNHNY, CDR2 SVGAGI (reference sequence). The CDR3 has 13 residues. CDR3 region: CASFRGANEKLFF. The CDR3 DNA reads TGTGCCAGTTTCAGGGGGGCTAATGAAAAACTGTTTTTT.

This clone came up once. The J gene is TRBJ2-1, the V gene TRBV5-6; D may be TRBD2 (6 bases). Germline CDR1 is SGHDT and CDR2 is YYEEEE. This CDR3 comprises 15 residues. Deletions cut 4 bases from V and 0 bases from J, with 11 bases between. CDR3 DNA sequence: TGTGCCAGCAGCCGGAGGGGAGTCTCCTACAATGAGCAGTTCTTC. Translating it yields CASSRRGVSYNEQFF.

The chain is built from TRBV5-5 and TRBJ1-5, with D tentatively TRBD1 (5 bases). The CDR3 totals 15 residues. The V gene lost 0 bases and the J gene lost 6 bases, with 13 bases spanning the gap. Germline V CDR1 and CDR2: SGHKS, YYEKEE (reference sequence). CDR3 DNA sequence: TGTGCCAGCAGCTTGGCCCGACAGCCCTCTCAGCCCCAGCATTTT. Its translation is CASSLARQPSQPQHF.

The gene calls are TRBV20-1 and TRBJ2-5; no clear D gene. V dropped 5 bases and J dropped 7 bases, with 11 bases sitting between them. This CDR3 contains 11 residues. Germline V lookup: CDR1 DFQATT, CDR2 SNEGSKA (reference sequence). In nucleotides, the CDR3 is TGCAGTGCTGGTAGCACAGTGACCCAGTACTTC. As protein: CSAGSTVTQYF.

The chain links TRBV11-2 to TRBJ2-7, with 7 positions matching TRBD2. Germline CDR1 and CDR2: SGHAT and FQNNGV. The length of the CDR3 is 14 residues. V lost 5 bases, J lost 2 bases, and 6 bases stayed unmatched. As DNA, the CDR3 is TGTGCCAGCAGCCACAGCGGGGCAGCCTACGAGCAGTACTTC. Amino acid sequence: CASSHSGAAYEQYF.

The V call is TRBV10-2, the J call TRBJ2-1; D not certain. This CDR3 region has 15 residues. Trimming removed 4 bases from V and 4 bases from J, with 14 bases in between. The germline CDR1 and CDR2 sequences are WSHSY and SAAADI. For the CDR3, the DNA is TGCGCCAGCAGTGTGGGCAGGTCGGGTTACAATGAGCAGTTCTTC. As protein: CASSVGRSGYNEQFF.

This clone has only a few counts. This sequence joins TRBV28 and TRBJ1-4, with 7 nucleotides matching TRBD1. This CDR3 has 14 amino acids. Trimming at V came to 3 bases and at J to 8 bases, leaving 6 bases not matched to a gene. Germline-derived CDR1 and CDR2 are MDHEN and SYDVKM. The CDR3 protein is CASSLTGQGEKLFF. Written as DNA, the CDR3 is TGTGCCAGCAGTTTGACAGGGCAAGGGGAAAAACTGTTTTTT.

The CDR3 bases are TGCGCCAGCAGTGGTTCCGGACAGACCGCCCTCGGGTACAATGAGCAGTTCTTC. Its translation: CASSGSGQTALGYNEQFF. The genes are TRBV10-2 and TRBJ2-1, with D possibly TRBD1 on 6 matching bases. Germline CDR1 WSHSY, CDR2 SAAADI. The V end was cut by 4 bases, the J end by 4 bases, with 23 bases between. The CDR3 extends over 18 amino acids.

V is TRBV29-1 and J is TRBJ1-1; D gene ambiguous. Germline V gives CDR1 SQVTM, CDR2 ANQGSEA. CDR3 size: 12 residues. Trimming removed 5 bases at V and 1 base at J, with 8 bases between. This chain's CDR3 is CSVFGRNTEAFF. DNA of the CDR3: TGCAGCGTTTTCGGGAGGAACACTGAAGCTTTCTTT.

The table lists this clone with a count of one. The rearrangement joins TRBV11-2 to TRBJ2-7, with D perhaps given as TRBD1 or TRBD2 (5 bases each). V lost 5 bases to trimming and J lost 6 bases, with 14 bases between them. CDR1 is SGHAT, CDR2 FQNNGV, per germline. CDR3 length equals 13 residues. The CDR3 DNA follows: TGTGCCAGCAGCCTCGGGACGTTCATCGAGCAGTACTTC. Translating gives CASSLGTFIEQYF.

The chain carries TRBV6-1 and TRBJ1-2; 7 bases fit TRBD1. V trimming: 6 bases; J trimming: 4 bases; junction bases outside the gene matches: 8. The CDR3 contains 14 residues. Germline CDR1 MNHNS, CDR2 SASEGT. CDR3 nucleotide sequence: TGTGCCAGCAGCCCTACCCGACAGGGCTATGGCTACACCTTC. As protein: CASSPTRQGYGYTF.

In DNA, the CDR3 is TGTGCCAGCAGTGATCGTCCTAGCGGGGGCACAGATACGCAGTATTTT. Translated: CASSDRPSGGTDTQYF. V usage is TRBV6-4 and J usage is TRBJ2-3, with 9 bases fitting TRBD2. In germline, CDR1 is MRHNA, CDR2 SNTAGT. Trimming cost V 3 bases and J 1 base; bases outside gene matches: 5. This CDR3 is 16 amino acids long.

The table lists this clone with a few counts. The V and J genes are TRBV6-1 and TRBJ1-2; D perhaps matches TRBD1 (6 bases). The V end was cut by 3 bases, the J end by 2 bases, with 10 bases between. Germline loops: CDR1 MNHNS, CDR2 SASEGT. The CDR3 totals 14 residues. CDR3 protein: CASSEGGRNYGYTF. CDR3 sequence (DNA): TGTGCCAGCAGTGAGGGGGGGCGGAACTATGGCTACACCTTC.

The chain uses TRBV11-2 and TRBJ2-7; D is ambiguous. This CDR3 is built from 13 residues. Trimming shortened V by 1 base and J by 3 bases, and 7 bases separated the two germline ends. Per the germline V gene, CDR1 is SGHAT and CDR2 is FQNNGV. DNA of the CDR3: TGTGCCAGCAGCTTAGGATCTGTCTACGAGCAGTACTTC. It is translated as CASSLGSVYEQYF.

The count of this clone is one. This chain connects TRBV5-1 to TRBJ2-6; no firm D call. CDR1 SGHRS and CDR2 YFSETQ come from the germline V gene. V was pared by 0 bases and J by 0 bases, with 10 bases between. The CDR3 spans 17 residues. The CDR3, as DNA: TGCGCCAGCAGCTTGGCCGGTACTACCTCTGGGGCCAACGTCCTGACTTTC. Translation gives CASSLAGTTSGANVLTF.

The sample holds a few counts of this clone. This chain uses TRBV5-1 with TRBJ1-5; tentative D call: TRBD1 (6 bases). The germline V gene encodes CDR1 SGHRS and CDR2 YFSETQ. The CDR3 is made up of 15 amino acids. The ends were cut back, 0 bases at V and 1 base at J, with 8 bases in the middle. CDR3 amino acids: CASSLEGESNQPQHF. In nucleotides, the CDR3 is TGCGCCAGCAGCTTGGAGGGGGAAAGCAATCAGCCCCAGCATTTT.

V and J are TRBV6-5 and TRBJ2-7; no definite D call. The CDR3 consists of 12 residues. V lost 8 bases, J lost 1 base, and 9 bases lay in between. Germline CDR1 reads MNHEY; CDR2 reads SVGAGI. CDR3 region: CASAASSYEQYF. DNA for the CDR3: TGTGCCAGCGCGGCAAGTTCCTACGAGCAGTACTTC.